The clone carrying this TCR beta chain was detected once. Assay: immunoSEQ multiplex PCR; the TCRdb copy retains only in-frame clones and omits some. The sample includes about 100,000 clones, 75% to 90% seen only once; the top ten take approximately 1.3%. Trimming cost V 10 bases and J 0 bases, with 13 bases left between them. CDR3 size: 14 residues. CDR1 and CDR2 (germline): MNHEY, SVGAGI. The data were obtained in a study of blood T cell repertoires in COVID-19. Study-wide context: In each case, the material was cDNA or gDNA derived from T cells, B-cell-depleted T cells, or PBMCs.

This sequence originates from a man older than 75 with active or convalescent COVID-19. Sequenced sample: peripheral blood. The V call is TRBV6-5, the J call TRBJ1-3; D is perhaps TRBD1 (6 bases). CDR3 bases: TGTGCCACCCGACAGGTGCTCTCTGGAAACACCATATATTTT. Its translation: CATRQVLSGNTIYF.